A single sample gave rise to the 17 T cell receptor beta chains below, sequenced in a study of T cell responses to AZD1222 COVID-19 vaccine (dated by TCRdb to the early 2020s). The method behind the library was the immunoSEQ multiplex PCR assay. TCRdb carries this immuneACCESS record with in-frame sequences only. Its versions omit some clonotypes, under half of them owing to an unresolved V gene in the studies checked, with the rest unexplained. The sample contains tens of thousands of clones, roughly nine tenths of them found a single time. The top ten constitute about 2.5% of the sample. This specimen's time point label, interpreted: about 28 days (+/-7) after the second vaccine dose. The sequences come from peripheral blood, collected 28 days after the second AZD1222 dose. The source is an adult who received the AZD1222 COVID-19 vaccine.

The genes are TRBV7-9 and TRBJ1-4; maybe TRBD1 (5 bases). V dropped 5 bases and J dropped 6 bases, with 7 bases sitting between them. Germline V gene data show CDR1 as SEHNR and CDR2 as FQNEAQ (reference sequence). CDR3 length: 12 residues. CDR3 nucleotides: TGTGCCAGCAGCCTCAGGGATGAAAAACTGTTTTTT. Translated: CASSLRDEKLFF.

This CDR3 reads CASSSRQGPSGTEAFF. The DNA for the CDR3 is TGTGCCAGCAGCTCCCGACAGGGACCCTCGGGCACTGAAGCTTTCTTT. This chain joins TRBV7-6 and TRBJ1-1; 7 bases line up with TRBD1. The CDR3 totals 16 residues. Germline V gives CDR1 SGHVS, CDR2 FNYEAQ. J gave up 4 bases and V 4 bases, and 12 bases lay outside the gene matches. The complete variable domain, with remaining parts taken from reference TRBV7-6 and TRBJ1-1, reads GAGVSQSPRYKVTKRGQDVALRCDPISGHVSLYWYRQALGQGPEFLTYFNYEAQQDKSGLPNDRFSAERPEGSISTLTIQRTEQRDSAMYRCASSSRQGPSGTEAFFGQGTRLTVV.

This clone was seen more than once but under ten times. The chain uses TRBV23-1 and TRBJ1-2; 9 bases line up with TRBD1. TRBV23-1 is an ORF, and what it does is uncertain. J lost 9 bases, V lost 3 bases, and 14 bases had no gene match. The CDR3 extends over 16 amino acids. CDR3 loop: CASSHAGQGQIYCYTF. For the CDR3, the DNA is TGCGCCAGCAGTCATGCGGGACAGGGCCAAATTTATTGCTACACCTTC.

Only a few counts were recorded for this clone. The chain links TRBV19 to TRBJ1-5; D is uncertain. This CDR3 has 15 amino acids. V lost 3 bases and J 1 base, leaving 10 bases between the germline ends. From germline, CDR1 is LNHDA and CDR2 SQIVND (reference sequence). The CDR3, as DNA: TGTGCCAGTAGTATTATAGGGTCGAGCAATCAGCCCCAGCATTTT. Translated: CASSIIGSSNQPQHF.

The gene calls are TRBV19 and TRBJ1-5, with 7 bases fitting TRBD1. The J segment lost 6 bases and the V segment lost 6 bases, leaving 5 bases of the junction unmatched. This CDR3 comprises 13 residues. Germline assignment: CDR1 LNHDA and CDR2 SQIVND (reference sequence). CDR3 residues: CASRDRVGQPQHF. As DNA, the CDR3 is TGTGCCAGTAGAGACAGGGTTGGTCAGCCCCAGCATTTT.

The chain recombines TRBV18 with TRBJ1-1; D is undetermined. This CDR3 has 13 amino acids. Trimming stripped 5 bases from V and 1 base from J, with 8 bases between. Germline V lookup: CDR1 KGHSH, CDR2 LQKENI. In DNA form, the CDR3 reads TGTGCCAGCTCATTGACCCCGAACACTGAAGCTTTCTTT. Protein: CASSLTPNTEAFF.

This clone was observed a handful of times. V usage is TRBV5-6 and J usage is TRBJ1-2; no firm D call. The V gene's germline CDR1 is SGHDT and CDR2 YYEEEE. This CDR3 is built from 12 residues. Trimming removed 2 bases at V and 8 bases at J, with 10 bases between. CDR3 bases: TGTGCCAGCAGCTTAAGGTGGGGAGGCTACACCTTC. Its translation: CASSLRWGGYTF.

This chain uses TRBV5-6 with TRBJ1-4, with D unclear. CDR1 and CDR2 (germline): SGHDT, YYEEEE. Trimming removed 1 base from V and 2 bases from J, with 12 bases in between. This CDR3 is built from 16 residues. As DNA, the CDR3 is TGTGCCAGCAGCTTGCGGGGTCTCTTTACTAATGAAAAACTGTTTTTT. Encoded protein: CASSLRGLFTNEKLFF.

This chain uses TRBV12-3 or TRBV12-4 with TRBJ1-3; D not certain. The length of the CDR3 is 13 residues. V gave up 4 bases and J gave up 2 bases, with 6 bases separating them. For the CDR3, the DNA is TGTGCCAGCAGTTCCCATACTGGAAACACCATATATTTT. Translation gives CASSSHTGNTIYF.

The rearrangement links TRBV7-8 to TRBJ2-7; D is undetermined. The CDR3 length is 13 residues. Per germline, CDR1 SGHVS and CDR2 FQNEAQ. Trimming stripped 0 bases from V and 4 bases from J, with 7 bases between. CDR3 DNA: TGTGCCAGCAGCTTAGCTGGCCTGTACGAGCAGTACTTC. Protein: CASSLAGLYEQYF.

The chain couples TRBV18 to TRBJ1-1; D gene unclear. Germline V lookup: CDR1 KGHSH, CDR2 LQKENI. This CDR3 contains 13 residues. Between the trimmed V and J ends, which lost 3 bases and 3 bases, there was a span of 8 bases. The CDR3 loop is CASSPSEDTEAFF. CDR3 nucleotides: TGTGCCAGCTCACCTTCCGAGGACACTGAAGCTTTCTTT.

The chain combines TRBV7-8 with TRBJ1-2; 8 positions agree with TRBD1. This CDR3 spans 13 amino acids. Trimming at V came to 1 base and at J to 8 bases, leaving 3 bases not matched to a gene. CDR1 and CDR2 from the germline V gene are SGHVS and FQNEAQ. As DNA, the CDR3 is TGTGCCAGCAGCTTAGTCCCAGGGGGCGGCTACACCTTC. Protein: CASSLVPGGGYTF.

The gene calls are TRBV24-1 and TRBJ2-2; 12 bases align to TRBD1. The CDR3 has 18 residues. Germline V gene data show CDR1 as KGHDR and CDR2 as SFDVKD. Trimming took 4 bases from V and 1 from J; bases not matched to a gene: 6. The CDR3 sequence is CATSESGTGGLNTGELFF. Here the CDR3 DNA reads TGTGCCACCAGTGAGTCCGGGACAGGGGGCTTGAACACCGGGGAGCTGTTTTTT.

The chain joins TRBV21-1 to TRBJ2-7. TRBV21-1 is an annotated pseudogene. CDR3 length: 14 residues. The chain's CDR3 is CASIQTAASYEQYF. CDR3 DNA: TGTGCCAGCATACAAACGGCAGCCTCCTACGAGCAGTACTTC.

The V and J genes are TRBV6-1 and TRBJ1-6; D ambiguous. Germline V lookup: CDR1 MNHNS, CDR2 SASEGT. V was shortened by 2 bases and J by 7 bases, with 12 bases between the two germline ends. CDR3 length: 15 residues. CDR3 sequence: CASSERAAINSPLHF. DNA of the CDR3: TGTGCCAGCAGTGAACGTGCAGCGATAAATTCACCCCTCCACTTT.

The rearrangement uses TRBV6-1 and TRBJ2-1; TRBD2 matches at 10 bases. CDR1 is MNHNS and CDR2 is SASEGT in the germline V gene. Trimming cost V 3 bases and J 6 bases; bases outside gene matches: 8. The CDR3 has 16 amino acids. This CDR3 is CASSDSGRALGNEQFF. In nucleotides, the CDR3 is TGTGCCAGCAGTGACAGCGGGAGGGCTTTGGGCAATGAGCAGTTCTTC.

The V gene is TRBV30, the J gene TRBJ1-6, with TRBD1 matching 7 bases. Germline V gives CDR1 GTSNPN, CDR2 SVGIG (reference sequence). Trimming took 2 bases from V and 10 from J; bases not matched to a gene: 8. The CDR3 consists of 14 residues. CDR3 in DNA: TGTGCCTGGAGTCCGACAGGGTTTATATCACCCCTCCACTTT. Amino acid sequence: CAWSPTGFISPLHF.